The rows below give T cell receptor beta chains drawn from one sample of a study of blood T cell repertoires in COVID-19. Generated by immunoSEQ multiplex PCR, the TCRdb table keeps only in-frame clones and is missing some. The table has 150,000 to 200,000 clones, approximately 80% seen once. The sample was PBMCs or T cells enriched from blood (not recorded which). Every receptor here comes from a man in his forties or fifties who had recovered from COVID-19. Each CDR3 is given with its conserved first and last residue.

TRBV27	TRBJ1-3	CASSQDRVSGNTIYF
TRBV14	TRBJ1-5	CASSQDLEGPQHF
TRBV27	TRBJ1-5	CASSYRGQGRNQPQHF
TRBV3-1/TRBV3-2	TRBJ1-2	CASSQGFGHYGYTF
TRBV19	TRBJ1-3	CAARGQGAGNTIYF
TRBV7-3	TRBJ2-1	CASSLGWRDSSYNEQFF
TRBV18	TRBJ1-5	CASSQSAGVQPQHF
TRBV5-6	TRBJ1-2	CASTSDRGLTGYTF
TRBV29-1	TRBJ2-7	CSVAGTGKQYF
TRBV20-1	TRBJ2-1	CSASGQLNNEQFF
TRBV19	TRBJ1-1	CASTLQGQANTEAFF
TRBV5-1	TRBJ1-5	CASSLSTGVNQPQHF
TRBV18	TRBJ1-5	CASSSSTGNQPQHF
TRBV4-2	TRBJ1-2	CASSQDGAYYGYTF
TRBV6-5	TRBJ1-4	CASSYSSTGGNEKLFF
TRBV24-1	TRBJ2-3	CATSVADTQYF
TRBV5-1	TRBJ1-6	CASSFVGGTVSYNSPLHF
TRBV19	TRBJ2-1	CASTRGAAGDEQFF
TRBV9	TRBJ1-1	CASSVVTGGTAFF
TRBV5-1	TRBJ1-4	CASSFDGATNEKLFF
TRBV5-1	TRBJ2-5	CASSLTGRRETQYF
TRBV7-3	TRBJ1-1	CASSFTGGNTEAFF
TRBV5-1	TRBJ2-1	CASERTSGSIYNEQFF
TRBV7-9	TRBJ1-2	CASSQDRIYGYTF
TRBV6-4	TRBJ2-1	CASSEGTSFNEQFF
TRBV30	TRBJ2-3	CAWRESTDTQYF
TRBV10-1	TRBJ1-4	CASSDVENEKLFF
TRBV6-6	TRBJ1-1	CASSQRERTEAFF
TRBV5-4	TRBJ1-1	CASSLGSRERAFF
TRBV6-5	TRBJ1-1	CASSYSRQGSGTEAFF
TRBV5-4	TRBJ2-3	CASMPTSTDTQYF
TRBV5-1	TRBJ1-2	CASSATGTGTGYGYTF
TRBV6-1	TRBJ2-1	CASSERGGTYNEQFF
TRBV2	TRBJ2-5	CASSGKPWTGNPRETQYF
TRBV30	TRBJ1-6	CAWRGQGVYNSPLHF
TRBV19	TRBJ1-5	CASSMGQGVNQPQHF
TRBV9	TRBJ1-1	CASSGAGGADTEAFF
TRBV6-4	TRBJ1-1	CASSRTGDTEAFF
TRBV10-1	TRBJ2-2	CASSDRGQGPREHRGAVF
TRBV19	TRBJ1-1	CASSIVNRAGEAFF
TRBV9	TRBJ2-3	CASSVQAVRPDTDTQYF
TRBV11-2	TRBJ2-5	CASSWQGGQETQYF
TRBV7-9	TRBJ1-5	CASSPGTGNQPQHF
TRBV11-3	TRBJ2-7	CASSAGTGINYEQYF
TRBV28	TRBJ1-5	CASSLGGQPQHF
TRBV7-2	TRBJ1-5	CASSLQGTGNQPQHF
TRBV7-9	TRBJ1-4	CASSSTGRNEKLFF
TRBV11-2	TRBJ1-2	CASSLGQGGYGYTF
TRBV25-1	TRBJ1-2	CASSEYGIYGYTF
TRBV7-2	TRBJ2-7	CASSFQRGGWGFSYEQYF